This TCR beta chain originates from a study of T cells in Graves' hyperthyroidism and ophthalmopathy. Subjects aged 18 to 65 presented with newly diagnosed hyperthyroidism of less than 2 months' duration. The study's findings and limits: Most clonotypes that expanded in the thyroid above 0.001 also showed up in blood.

Regions amplified from RNA transcripts were the TCR beta CDR3 regions. RT-PCR in the first round (using the HTBI primer set) targeted the TCR CDR3. One entry per CDR3 protein, called by TCRdb with MiXCR from the multiplex PCR reads. This sample has roughly 740,000 distinct CDR3 sequences, with about a sixth found just once. The CDR3 length is 16 residues. CDR1 is SGHRS and CDR2 is YFSETQ in the germline V gene. The V segment lost 4 bases and the J segment 4 bases; nucleotides outside the gene matches: 13. A remark on this clonotype: Antigen: not known.

This clonotype was sampled from a man between 18 and 29 years old with Graves' hyperthyroidism. Specimen: blood. This sequence joins TRBV5-1 and TRBJ2-5, with 7 positions matching TRBD2. CDR3 in amino acids: CASSRGGGVPSETQYF. The CDR3 coding sequence is TGCGCCAGCAGCAGGGGCGGGGGAGTCCCCTCAGAGACCCAGTACTTC.